This is a list of T cell receptor beta chains from one sample in a study of OX40 agonist ivuxolimab in advanced cancers. The repertoire was sequenced with immunoSEQ multiplex PCR; TCRdb's copy has only in-frame clones and lacks some. This table holds around 71,000 clones, approximately 90% found once. The sequencing used CD4+ or CD8+ T cells sorted from blood, collected in a trial of the OX40 agonist ivuxolimab. These receptors were obtained from an adult with an advanced solid tumor such as melanoma, head and neck, liver or kidney cancer. CDR3s include the opening cysteine and the closing phenylalanine or tryptophan. D genes are given only for firm matches. Size values are once, few and many counts, or a class for expanded clones, and some rows have none.

clone size: once
J gene: TRBJ1-2
V gene: TRBV27
CDR3 length: 14
D gene: NA
CDR3 DNA: TGTGCCAGCAGTTTAGTCTCGGGCAGGGATGGCTACACCTTC
CDR3 protein: CASSLVSGRDGYTF

clone size: NA
J gene: TRBJ2-3
V gene: TRBV29-1
CDR3 length: 14
D gene: TRBD2
CDR3 DNA: TGCAGCGTTGATGCTAGCGGGATGGTAGATACGCAGTATTTT
CDR3 protein: CSVDASGMVDTQYF

clone size: NA
J gene: TRBJ1-1
V gene: TRBV5-5
CDR3 length: 14
D gene: NA
CDR3 DNA: TGTGCCAGCAGCTCCGGGGGTGCGGGCACTGAAGCTTTCTTT
CDR3 protein: CASSSGGAGTEAFF

clone size: once
J gene: TRBJ2-7
V gene: TRBV28
CDR3 length: 14
D gene: NA
CDR3 DNA: TGTGCCAGCAGTTTGGTCGCTAGGATGGACGAGCAGTACTTC
CDR3 protein: CASSLVARMDEQYF

clone size: NA
J gene: TRBJ2-7
V gene: TRBV6-1
CDR3 length: 14
D gene: NA
CDR3 DNA: TGTGCCAGCAGACGGGACACCGTCACCTACGAGCAGTACTTC
CDR3 protein: CASRRDTVTYEQYF

clone size: NA
J gene: TRBJ2-1
V gene: TRBV4-1
CDR3 length: 14
D gene: NA
CDR3 DNA: TGCGCCAGCAGCCAAGATCCCGGACAGAATGAGCAGTTCTTC
CDR3 protein: CASSQDPGQNEQFF

clone size: NA
J gene: TRBJ1-5
V gene: TRBV6-1
CDR3 length: 15
D gene: NA
CDR3 DNA: TGTGCCAGCAGTGTAGGGACAATTAGCAATCAGCCCCAGCATTTT
CDR3 protein: CASSVGTISNQPQHF

clone size: NA
J gene: TRBJ2-7
V gene: TRBV18
CDR3 length: 14
D gene: NA
CDR3 DNA: TGTGCCAGCTCACGGGGGGTGGGTCCCTACGAGCAGTACTTC
CDR3 protein: CASSRGVGPYEQYF

clone size: NA
J gene: TRBJ2-7
V gene: TRBV29-1
CDR3 length: 14
D gene: NA
CDR3 DNA: TGCAGCGTTGAAGGTTCGACAGGTAACTACGAGCAGTACTTC
CDR3 protein: CSVEGSTGNYEQYF

clone size: NA
J gene: TRBJ2-3
V gene: TRBV7-6
CDR3 length: 15
D gene: NA
CDR3 DNA: TGTGCCAGCAGCTTACAAGGACCAACGGGAGATACGCAGTATTTT
CDR3 protein: CASSLQGPTGDTQYF

clone size: NA
J gene: TRBJ2-3
V gene: TRBV30
CDR3 length: 12
D gene: NA
CDR3 DNA: TGTGCCTGGACAGGGGTGGCGGATACGCAGTATTTT
CDR3 protein: CAWTGVADTQYF

clone size: once
J gene: TRBJ2-2
V gene: TRBV5-1
CDR3 length: 15
D gene: TRBD2
CDR3 DNA: TGCGCCAGCAGCCTAGCGGGAGCTGACACCGGGGAGCTGTTTTTT
CDR3 protein: CASSLAGADTGELFF

clone size: NA
J gene: TRBJ1-2
V gene: TRBV27
CDR3 length: 14
D gene: NA
CDR3 DNA: TGTGCCAGCAGTTTACGCCGCGGGGGCTATGGCTACACCTTC
CDR3 protein: CASSLRRGGYGYTF

clone size: NA
J gene: TRBJ1-6
V gene: TRBV18
CDR3 length: 13
D gene: NA
CDR3 DNA: TGTGCCAGCTCACCCGATAGGGATTCACCCCTCCACTTT
CDR3 protein: CASSPDRDSPLHF

clone size: NA
J gene: TRBJ2-2
V gene: TRBV30
CDR3 length: 16
D gene: TRBD2
CDR3 DNA: TGTGCCTGGAGTGTTGGGCTAGCGGGGAACACCGGGGAGCTGTTTTTT
CDR3 protein: CAWSVGLAGNTGELFF

clone size: NA
J gene: TRBJ1-4
V gene: TRBV7-8
CDR3 length: 14
D gene: TRBD1
CDR3 DNA: TGTGCCAGCAGCTTGGGGACAGGGCTTGAAAAACTGTTTTTT
CDR3 protein: CASSLGTGLEKLFF

clone size: NA
J gene: TRBJ2-7
V gene: TRBV30
CDR3 length: 13
D gene: TRBD1
CDR3 DNA: TGTGCTTATTCCGGGACAGGGGGTCTCGAGCAGTACTTC
CDR3 protein: CAYSGTGGLEQYF

clone size: NA
J gene: TRBJ2-7
V gene: TRBV6-1
CDR3 length: 13
D gene: NA
CDR3 DNA: TGTGCCAGCAGTGAAGTAAACATCTCGGAGCAGTACTTC
CDR3 protein: CASSEVNISEQYF

clone size: NA
J gene: TRBJ2-2
V gene: TRBV7-3
CDR3 length: 15
D gene: TRBD2
CDR3 DNA: TGTGCCAGCAGCTTAGCTAGCGGGAACACCGGGGAGCTGTTTTTT
CDR3 protein: CASSLASGNTGELFF

clone size: NA
J gene: TRBJ1-5
V gene: TRBV19
CDR3 length: 15
D gene: NA
CDR3 DNA: TGTGCCAGTAGTTCGGCGGGAGAGGGGGGTCAGCCCCAGCATTTT
CDR3 protein: CASSSAGEGGQPQHF

clone size: NA
J gene: TRBJ2-1
V gene: TRBV29-1
CDR3 length: 13
D gene: NA
CDR3 DNA: TGCAGCGTTAAGGACAGTTACTCCAATGAGCAGTTCTTC
CDR3 protein: CSVKDSYSNEQFF

clone size: once
J gene: TRBJ2-1
V gene: TRBV7-2
CDR3 length: 16
D gene: TRBD2
CDR3 DNA: TGTGCCAGCAGCTTAGGCGGACTAGCGGGACTCAATGAGCAGTTCTTC
CDR3 protein: CASSLGGLAGLNEQFF

clone size: NA
J gene: TRBJ2-2
V gene: TRBV7-2
CDR3 length: 15
D gene: NA
CDR3 DNA: TGTGCCAGCAGCTCCGGGTGGGGGAACACCGGGGAGCTGTTTTTT
CDR3 protein: CASSSGWGNTGELFF

clone size: NA
J gene: TRBJ2-7
V gene: TRBV25-1
CDR3 length: 13
D gene: NA
CDR3 DNA: TGTGCCAGCAGCCCGGGCGGGGCGGCCGAGCAGTACTTC
CDR3 protein: CASSPGGAAEQYF

clone size: NA
J gene: TRBJ1-5
V gene: TRBV6-5
CDR3 length: 16
D gene: NA
CDR3 DNA: TGTGCCAGCAGTTACTCGAGCCCTTATAGCAATCAGCCCCAGCATTTT
CDR3 protein: CASSYSSPYSNQPQHF

clone size: NA
J gene: TRBJ2-5
V gene: TRBV4-2
CDR3 length: 14
D gene: TRBD1
CDR3 DNA: TGTGCCAGCAGCCTTGGACAGGGCCAAGGGACCCAGTACTTC
CDR3 protein: CASSLGQGQGTQYF

clone size: NA
J gene: TRBJ2-1
V gene: TRBV2
CDR3 length: 14
D gene: NA
CDR3 DNA: TGTGCCAGCAGGTGGGAGGGGGCGAGAAATGAGCAGTTCTTC
CDR3 protein: CASRWEGARNEQFF

clone size: NA
J gene: TRBJ2-7
V gene: TRBV25-1
CDR3 length: 14
D gene: NA
CDR3 DNA: TGTGCCAGCAGTGAGAGTCCTTTCACCTACGAGCAGTACTTC
CDR3 protein: CASSESPFTYEQYF

clone size: NA
J gene: TRBJ1-2
V gene: TRBV7-9
CDR3 length: 13
D gene: NA
CDR3 DNA: TGTGCCAGCAGCTACTTTGAAAACTATGGCTACACCTTC
CDR3 protein: CASSYFENYGYTF

clone size: once
J gene: TRBJ1-2
V gene: TRBV30
CDR3 length: 11
D gene: NA
CDR3 DNA: TGTGCCTGGAGTTTGTCCTATGGCTACACCTTC
CDR3 protein: CAWSLSYGYTF

clone size: NA
J gene: TRBJ1-1
V gene: TRBV5-6
CDR3 length: 16
D gene: TRBD1
CDR3 DNA: TGTGCCAGCAGCTCTGACAGGGGGAACGTGAACACTGAAGCTTTCTTT
CDR3 protein: CASSSDRGNVNTEAFF

clone size: NA
J gene: TRBJ1-4
V gene: TRBV4-1
CDR3 length: 16
D gene: TRBD1
CDR3 DNA: TGCGCCAGCAGCCGAGACTCCGGGACAGGGGGCGAAAAACTGTTTTTT
CDR3 protein: CASSRDSGTGGEKLFF

clone size: once
J gene: TRBJ1-4
V gene: TRBV5-1
CDR3 length: 14
D gene: TRBD1
CDR3 DNA: TGCGCCAGCTGCCTTGAGGGACAGGGGGAAAAACTGTTTTTT
CDR3 protein: CASCLEGQGEKLFF

clone size: NA
J gene: TRBJ2-2
V gene: TRBV7-2
CDR3 length: 15
D gene: NA
CDR3 DNA: TGTGCCAGCAGCTTAAGTTCTAGTCGCACCGGGGAGCTGTTTTTT
CDR3 protein: CASSLSSSRTGELFF

clone size: NA
J gene: TRBJ2-7
V gene: TRBV5-8
CDR3 length: 13
D gene: NA
CDR3 DNA: TGTGCCAGCAGCTTAAACGGGGCTAACGAGCAGTACTTC
CDR3 protein: CASSLNGANEQYF

clone size: NA
J gene: TRBJ2-7
V gene: TRBV5-1
CDR3 length: 12
D gene: NA
CDR3 DNA: TGCGCCAGCAGCTTGGTAGGGGACGAGCAGTACTTC
CDR3 protein: CASSLVGDEQYF

clone size: NA
J gene: TRBJ2-2
V gene: TRBV9
CDR3 length: 15
D gene: NA
CDR3 DNA: TGTGCCAGCAGCGTACAGGGAATCGACACCGGGGAGCTGTTTTTT
CDR3 protein: CASSVQGIDTGELFF

clone size: NA
J gene: TRBJ1-2
V gene: TRBV30
CDR3 length: 14
D gene: TRBD1
CDR3 DNA: TGTGCCTGGGAGGGGCAGGGACAGGGCGGCGGCTACACCTTC
CDR3 protein: CAWEGQGQGGGYTF

clone size: NA
J gene: TRBJ2-7
V gene: TRBV19
CDR3 length: 16
D gene: NA
CDR3 DNA: TGTGCCAGTAGTATGGGGGTGACGGGATTCGCCTACGAGCAGTACTTC
CDR3 protein: CASSMGVTGFAYEQYF

clone size: once
J gene: TRBJ1-2
V gene: TRBV6-5
CDR3 length: 13
D gene: NA
CDR3 DNA: TGTGCCAGCAGTTACTCTCCTGTCGGGGGCTACACCTTC
CDR3 protein: CASSYSPVGGYTF

clone size: NA
J gene: TRBJ2-2
V gene: TRBV5-8
CDR3 length: 13
D gene: NA
CDR3 DNA: TGTGCCAGCAGAGGTCTGGGGGCCGGGGAGCTGTTTTTT
CDR3 protein: CASRGLGAGELFF

clone size: NA
J gene: TRBJ1-1
V gene: TRBV19
CDR3 length: 15
D gene: NA
CDR3 DNA: TGTGCCAGTAGTTGGGGGATTGCGGTAGACACTGAAGCTTTCTTT
CDR3 protein: CASSWGIAVDTEAFF

clone size: NA
J gene: TRBJ2-3
V gene: TRBV28
CDR3 length: 15
D gene: NA
CDR3 DNA: TGTGCCAGCAGTTCACAGGGAGGAAGCACAGATACGCAGTATTTT
CDR3 protein: CASSSQGGSTDTQYF

clone size: medium-sized
J gene: TRBJ2-1
V gene: TRBV5-1
CDR3 length: 14
D gene: NA
CDR3 DNA: TGCGCCAGCAGTCCGGGTAGCTCCTACAATGAGCAGTTCTTC
CDR3 protein: CASSPGSSYNEQFF

clone size: NA
J gene: TRBJ1-1
V gene: TRBV7-2
CDR3 length: 13
D gene: NA
CDR3 DNA: TGTGCCAGCAGCTTGTCAGTTAACACTGAAGCTTTCTTT
CDR3 protein: CASSLSVNTEAFF